Following are 32 T cell receptor beta chains from one sample sequenced in a study of blood T cell repertoires in COVID-19. Assay: immunoSEQ multiplex PCR; the TCRdb copy retains only in-frame clones and omits some. In the table there are around 65,000 clones, about 81% of which are singletons. Sequenced: peripheral blood. The source of these receptors is a man older than 75 with acute or convalescent COVID-19.

V and J are TRBV6-5 and TRBJ1-6, with 7 bases aligning to TRBD1. This CDR3 has 14 amino acids. Losses at the gene ends were 5 bases for V and 6 bases for J; bases not matched to a gene: 4. Germline V gives CDR1 MNHEY, CDR2 SVGAGI. The CDR3 protein is CASSPGQINSPLHF. CDR3 coding DNA: TGTGCCAGCAGTCCGGGACAGATTAATTCACCCCTCCACTTT.

This clone was recorded only once. V is TRBV7-2 and J is TRBJ2-3, with D perhaps matching TRBD1 (5 bases). Trimming left V 5 bases short and J 0 bases short, with 9 bases between. CDR1 is SGHTA, CDR2 FQGNSA, per germline. The CDR3 spans 14 residues. The CDR3 spells CASSRTRSTDTQYF. CDR3 nucleotides: TGTGCCAGCAGCCGGACAAGAAGCACAGATACGCAGTATTTT.

Here the CDR3 reads CASSSEGGNQPQHF. CDR3 DNA sequence: TGTGCCAGCAGCTCGGAGGGTGGCAATCAGCCCCAGCATTTT. The J gene is TRBJ1-5, the V gene TRBV7-2; D not resolved. V was clipped by 4 bases and J by 2 bases, with 9 bases between them. The CDR3 is 14 amino acids. Germline assignment: CDR1 SGHTA and CDR2 FQGNSA.

The V and J genes are TRBV11-2 and TRBJ2-2; TRBD2 agrees at 9 bases. The germline V gene encodes CDR1 SGHAT and CDR2 FQNNGV. V shed 7 bases, J shed 6 bases, and the junction held 21 bases outside the gene matches. This CDR3 contains 19 residues. CDR3 in DNA: TGTGCCAGCACCTTGACGACTCGCGGGGGGGCCGGGATATCCGGGGAGCTGTTTTTT. Translation gives CASTLTTRGGAGISGELFF.

The CDR3 spells CASSLGTRGNADTQYF. In DNA form, the CDR3 reads TGTGCCAGCAGCTTGGGGACTAGGGGTAACGCAGATACGCAGTATTTT. The chain recombines TRBV11-2 with TRBJ2-3, with 8 nucleotides matching TRBD2. Germline lookup yields CDR1 SGHAT and CDR2 FQNNGV. The length of the CDR3 is 16 residues. The J segment lost 4 bases and the V segment lost 3 bases, leaving 9 bases of the junction unmatched.

The V and J genes are TRBV19 and TRBJ2-7; 13 bases agree with TRBD2. The CDR3 has 15 residues. Unmatched junction bases numbered 3, after V lost 6 bases and J lost 1 base. From germline, CDR1 is LNHDA and CDR2 SQIVND (reference sequence). CDR3 residues: CASSQGLAGSYEQYF. The CDR3 region has the DNA TGTGCCAGTAGCCAGGGACTAGCGGGATCCTACGAGCAGTACTTC.

This clone was counted only a few times. Written as DNA, the CDR3 is TGTGCCAGCAGTTTGGCAGGGGTTCTTGAAGCTTTCTTT. Translation: CASSLAGVLEAFF. V is TRBV12-3 or TRBV12-4 and J is TRBJ1-1, with a weak D call TRBD1 (6 bases). With 3 bases removed from V and 7 bases from J, the gap between germline ends came to 12 bases. The CDR3 is made up of 13 amino acids.

The rearrangement joins TRBV1 to TRBJ2-7; no DNA check was done on the table's D call, TRBD1. TRBV1 has pseudogene status. The CDR3 is made up of 13 amino acids. The CDR3 DNA reads TGCACCGCCCGGGACAGCTTAGAGTTCGAGCAGTACTTC. This encodes CTARDSLEFEQYF.

The chain uses TRBV7-9 and TRBJ1-4, with a weak D call TRBD1 (6 bases). The CDR3 is 17 residues long. Trimming took off 5 bases at V and 5 bases at J, with 21 bases between the two ends. In germline, CDR1 is SEHNR, CDR2 FQNEAQ (reference sequence). As DNA, the CDR3 is TGTGCCAGCAGCCATCCTCGTTGGACAGCAGGGAATGAAAAACTGTTTTTT. It is translated as CASSHPRWTAGNEKLFF.

CDR3 nucleotides: TGTGCCACCAGTGACCCCGGGGTGGGAGACACAGATACGCAGTATTTT. Translated: CATSDPGVGDTDTQYF. This chain uses TRBV24-1 with TRBJ2-3; D is perhaps TRBD2 (5 bases). CDR3 size: 16 residues. V was shortened by 4 bases and J by 2 bases, with 15 bases between the two germline ends. Germline V gene data show CDR1 as KGHDR and CDR2 as SFDVKD.

The chain employs TRBV6-1 and TRBJ2-5; 8 nucleotides align to TRBD1. The trim removed 4 bases at V and 4 bases at J, leaving 8 bases unmatched. The germline CDR1 and CDR2 sequences are MNHNS and SASEGT. The length of the CDR3 is 15 residues. The DNA for the CDR3 is TGTGCCAGCAGTGTAGCGACAGGGGCGGGAGAGACCCAGTACTTC. Amino acid sequence: CASSVATGAGETQYF.

The chain has TRBV3-1 (or the pseudogene TRBV3-2) and TRBJ1-1; D ambiguous. The CDR3 is 15 residues long. V was shortened by 1 base and J by 0 bases, with 9 bases between the two germline ends. Per germline, CDR1 LGHDT and CDR2 YNNKEL (reference sequence). DNA for the CDR3: TGTGCCAGCAGCCAAGTCCTCCGTATGAACACTGAAGCTTTCTTT. Translating gives CASSQVLRMNTEAFF.

This clone occurred once. This sequence joins TRBV14 and TRBJ2-5, with TRBD2 as a possible D gene (7 bases). This CDR3 comprises 18 residues. V was pared by 2 bases and J by 2 bases, with 21 bases between. The V gene's germline CDR1 is SGHDN and CDR2 FVKESK. The CDR3 DNA sequence: TGTGCCAGCAGCCAAAACGGGGGGCTCTCGGCTCGGCAAGAGACCCAGTACTTC. It translates to CASSQNGGLSARQETQYF.

Only one count was recorded for this clone. The chain employs TRBV12-3 or TRBV12-4 and TRBJ2-7; D remains ambiguous. V was clipped by 3 bases and J by 0 bases, with 6 bases between them. This CDR3 contains 13 residues. CDR3 amino acids: CASSFQVSYEQYF. DNA of the CDR3: TGTGCCAGCAGTTTCCAGGTCTCCTACGAGCAGTACTTC.

The chain uses TRBV6-5 and TRBJ1-1; D is undetermined. The V gene's germline CDR1 is MNHEY and CDR2 SVGAGI. Trimming stripped 7 bases from V and 2 bases from J, with 14 bases between. This CDR3 is 14 amino acids long. The CDR3 bases are TGTGCCAGCACATATGGGGAGACAAACACTGAAGCTTTCTTT. Translation gives CASTYGETNTEAFF.

CDR3 DNA sequence: TGTGCCAGCACGACAGGGAGCAATCAGCCCCAGCATTTT. This translates into CASTTGSNQPQHF. V gene TRBV2 combines with J gene TRBJ1-5, with 7 bases aligning to TRBD1. This CDR3 region has 13 residues. Trimming at V came to 7 bases and at J to 1 base, leaving 1 base not matched to a gene. CDR1 SNHLY and CDR2 FYNNEI come from the germline V gene.

The genes are TRBV19 and TRBJ2-1, with TRBD2 matching over 9 bases. J was trimmed by 9 bases and V by 4 bases; bases with no gene match: 7. Germline assignment: CDR1 LNHDA and CDR2 SQIVND (reference sequence). This CDR3 spans 14 amino acids. CDR3 amino acids: CASSTNAGGTEQFF. CDR3 in DNA: TGTGCCAGTAGTACCAACGCGGGGGGGACTGAGCAGTTCTTC.

This chain connects TRBV11-1 to TRBJ2-3; 8 positions agree with TRBD1. The junction had 3 bases not matched to a gene; V was cut back by 5 bases and J by 2 bases. Germline V gene data show CDR1 as SGHAT and CDR2 as FQDESV (reference sequence). The CDR3 has 14 amino acids. The CDR3 reads CASSPRGPTDTQYF. The CDR3 region has the DNA TGTGCCAGCAGCCCCAGGGGGCCCACAGATACGCAGTATTTT. Full variable domain (outside the CDR3, taken from reference TRBV11-1 and TRBJ2-3): EAEVAQSPRYKITEKSQAVAFWCDPISGHATLYWYRQILGQGPELLVQFQDESVVDDSQLPKDRFSAERLKGVDSTLKIQPAELGDSAMYLCASSPRGPTDTQYFGPGTRLTVL.

This clone was detected many times. DNA of the CDR3: TGTGCCAGCAGCTCGGGGTTAGCCAAAAACATTCAGTACTTC. Protein sequence: CASSSGLAKNIQYF. This rearrangement joins TRBV14 to TRBJ2-4, with D possibly matching TRBD2 (5 bases). Germline V gene lookup returns CDR1 SGHDN and CDR2 FVKESK. The CDR3 totals 14 residues. Trimming shortened V by 5 bases and J by 0 bases, and 8 bases separated the two germline ends. Filled out from reference TRBV14 and TRBJ2-4, the complete variable domain reads EAGVTQFPSHSVIEKGQTVTLRCDPISGHDNLYWYRRVMGKEIKFLLHFVKESKQDESGMPNNRFLAERTGGTYSTLKVQPAELEDSGVYFCASSSGLAKNIQYFGAGTRLSVL.

CDR3 nucleotides: TGTGCCAGCAGGAAAGAACGGCGGGGTCAAGGTGATGGCTACACCTTC. As protein: CASRKERRGQGDGYTF. J is TRBJ1-2 and V is TRBV27; D not resolved. The V end was cut by 6 bases, the J end by 6 bases, with 23 bases between. The CDR3 runs to 16 residues. Germline CDR1 is MNHEY and CDR2 is SMNVEV (reference sequence).

The CDR3 sequence is CASSQEGQGARWGETQYF. In DNA, the CDR3 is TGTGCCAGCAGCCAAGAAGGACAGGGGGCGAGGTGGGGAGAGACCCAGTACTTC. The chain has TRBV3-1 (or the pseudogene TRBV3-2) and TRBJ2-5; 11 nucleotides match TRBD1. This CDR3 comprises 18 residues. Germline V lookup: CDR1 LGHDT, CDR2 YNNKEL (reference sequence). V was clipped by 0 bases and J by 4 bases; unmatched bases: 10.

The V and J genes are TRBV7-3 and TRBJ2-3; D may be TRBD2 (6 bases). Germline V CDR1 and CDR2: SGHTA, FQGTGA. Deletions cut 4 bases from V and 0 bases from J, with 14 bases between. CDR3 size: 16 residues. The CDR3 nucleotides read TGTGCCAGCAGCTACCGTGGTAGCGGAAGCACAGATACGCAGTATTTT. Its protein is CASSYRGSGSTDTQYF.

V gene TRBV4-3 combines with J gene TRBJ2-7, with D unclear. The length of the CDR3 is 14 residues. Trimming stripped 0 bases from V and 6 bases from J, with 12 bases between. CDR1 and CDR2 (germline): LGHNA, YSLEER. The CDR3 here is CASSQDPPYSEQYF. The CDR3, as DNA: TGCGCCAGCAGCCAAGATCCCCCTTACAGCGAGCAGTACTTC.

This clone appeared a few times. The rearrangement links TRBV11-3 to TRBJ2-1; 9 bases map to TRBD2. Germline V gives CDR1 SGHNT, CDR2 YENEEA. After removal of 1 base from V and 7 bases from J, the junction contained 8 bases not matched to a gene. The CDR3 has 16 residues. The CDR3 bases are TGTGCCAGCAGCTTAGCTGATAGCGGGAGTTCTAATGAGCAGTTCTTC. Encoded protein: CASSLADSGSSNEQFF.

V usage is TRBV5-1 and J usage is TRBJ2-5; TRBD2 agrees at 11 bases. CDR1 is SGHRS and CDR2 is YFSETQ in the germline V gene. V lost 4 bases, J lost 0 bases, and 5 bases stayed unmatched. The CDR3 has 16 amino acids. The DNA of the CDR3 is TGCGCCAGCAGCGTAGCGGGGGGGGCGTACCAAGAGACCCAGTACTTC. Its protein product is CASSVAGGAYQETQYF.

V gene TRBV2 combines with J gene TRBJ2-1, with D maybe TRBD1 (6 bases). Germline values: CDR1 SNHLY, CDR2 FYNNEI. This CDR3 is 14 amino acids long. The germline V and J ends were trimmed by 7 bases and 4 bases, with 14 bases remaining between them. The CDR3 spells CASKKTGNYNEQFF. For the CDR3, the DNA is TGTGCCAGCAAGAAGACAGGAAATTACAATGAGCAGTTCTTC.

The genes are TRBV10-3 and TRBJ2-5, with 12 bases fitting TRBD1. This CDR3 spans 15 amino acids. Trimming at V came to 3 bases and at J to 5 bases, leaving 4 bases not matched to a gene. Germline V gene lookup returns CDR1 ENHRY and CDR2 SYGVKD. CDR3 in amino acids: CAISDGTGGLETQYF. In DNA form, the CDR3 reads TGTGCCATCAGTGATGGGACAGGGGGCCTTGAGACCCAGTACTTC.

This sequence joins TRBV19 and TRBJ1-1, with D possibly TRBD1 on 6 matching bases. Germline assignment: CDR1 LNHDA and CDR2 SQIVND (reference sequence). This CDR3 region has 15 residues. V dropped 5 bases and J dropped 6 bases, with 19 bases sitting between them. The CDR3 is CASSRPGQGTAEAFF. CDR3 bases: TGTGCCAGTAGTCGCCCCGGGCAGGGGACCGCTGAAGCTTTCTTT.

V and J are TRBV19 and TRBJ2-7; 8 nucleotides align to TRBD1. CDR1 and CDR2 (germline): LNHDA, SQIVND (reference sequence). The ends lost 9 bases at V and 2 bases at J; junction bases unmatched: 15. The CDR3 extends over 16 amino acids. CDR3: CASRGVLDRDTYEQYF. CDR3 sequence (DNA): TGTGCCAGCAGAGGGGTCCTGGACAGGGACACCTACGAGCAGTACTTC.

The chain carries TRBV4-3 and TRBJ1-2; D is unresolved. The CDR3 runs 13 residues. Germline V gene lookup returns CDR1 LGHNA and CDR2 YSLEER. Trimming removed 0 bases from V and 6 bases from J, with 8 bases in between. In nucleotides, the CDR3 is TGCGCCAGCAGCCAAGATCGGGGAGATGGCTACACCTTC. Translation gives CASSQDRGDGYTF.

This clone appeared once. The chain couples TRBV20-1 to TRBJ1-1; 9 positions match TRBD1. The CDR3 has 15 residues. CDR1 DFQATT and CDR2 SNEGSKA come from the germline V gene (reference sequence). The J segment lost 4 bases and the V segment lost 6 bases, leaving 12 bases of the junction unmatched. The DNA of the CDR3 is TGCAGTGCGAGTCACCGGGACAGGGTTGGCACTGAAGCTTTCTTT. Its protein product is CSASHRDRVGTEAFF.

This clone was recorded only once. The rearrangement uses TRBV28 and TRBJ2-7; possible D gene TRBD2, 7 bases. There are 14 residues in the CDR3. Looked up from germline, CDR1 is MDHEN and CDR2 is SYDVKM. The V gene lost 8 bases and the J gene lost 6 bases, with 20 bases spanning the gap. DNA of the CDR3: TGTGCCAGCCGGGGGGCAGGGACCGGGGGCGAGCAGTACTTC. Its translation: CASRGAGTGGEQYF. Full variable domain (missing parts from reference TRBV28 and TRBJ2-7): DVKVTQSSRYLVKRTGEKVFLECVQDMDHENMFWYRQDPGLGLRLIYFSYDVKMKEKGDIPEGYSVSREKKERFSLILESASTNQTSMYLCASRGAGTGGEQYFGPGTRLTVT.